The clone carrying this TCR beta chain was detected ten times or more. Its specificity is not known. Amplification yielded TCR beta CDR3 regions, with RNA transcripts as the source. The study used the HTBI primer set for a first-round RT-PCR of the TCR CDR3. TCRdb re-called the multiplex PCR reads through MiXCR, storing one row per CDR3 protein. The data contain around 350,000 distinct CDR3 sequences, over 10% of them singletons. Hyperthyroidism, newly diagnosed and lasting under 2 months, affected patients aged 18 to 65. It was uncontrolled infection, other autoimmune disease, pregnancy or lactation that excluded patients. V lost 3 bases and J lost 4, with 6 bases in between. The CDR3 consists of 12 residues. Germline lookup yields CDR1 SGHAT and CDR2 FQNNGV. The sample originates from a study of T cells in Graves' hyperthyroidism and ophthalmopathy. Study results and limitations: Blood also carried most thyroid clonotypes expanded above 0.001. Before onset, by a median of around 6.4 months, the model predicted ophthalmopathy.

The sample comprised blood. This sequence joins TRBV11-2 and TRBJ2-5; D remains unclear. The sequence came from a woman under 30 with Graves' hyperthyroidism. This CDR3 reads CASSLSGETQYF. As DNA, the CDR3 is TGTGCCAGCAGCTTGTCAGGAGAGACCCAGTACTTC.